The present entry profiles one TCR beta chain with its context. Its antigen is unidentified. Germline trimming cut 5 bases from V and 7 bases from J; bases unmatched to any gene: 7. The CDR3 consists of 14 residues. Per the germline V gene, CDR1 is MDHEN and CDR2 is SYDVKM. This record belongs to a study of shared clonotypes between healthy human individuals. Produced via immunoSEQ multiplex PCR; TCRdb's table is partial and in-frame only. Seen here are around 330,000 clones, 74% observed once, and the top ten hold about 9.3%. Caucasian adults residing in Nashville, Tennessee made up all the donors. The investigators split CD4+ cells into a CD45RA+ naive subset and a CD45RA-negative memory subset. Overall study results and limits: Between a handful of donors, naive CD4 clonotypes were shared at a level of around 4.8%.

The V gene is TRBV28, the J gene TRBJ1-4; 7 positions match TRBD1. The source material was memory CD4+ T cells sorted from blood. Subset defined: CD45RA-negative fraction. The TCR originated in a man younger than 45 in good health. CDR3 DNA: TGTGCCAGCAGTGCACAGGGGAAGATTGAAAAACTGTTTTTT. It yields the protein CASSAQGKIEKLFF.